One and the same sample provided the 23 T cell receptor beta chains below, sequenced in a study of blood T cell repertoires in COVID-19. Here immunoSEQ multiplex PCR was the method, and the copy in TCRdb shows in-frame clones only, minus some. The data contain roughly 340,000 clones, about 89% of them seen just once; the ten biggest clones take up around 6%. Sequences were obtained from peripheral blood. The source of these receptors is a woman in her forties or fifties with COVID-19, enrolled during active disease.

V usage is TRBV5-5 and J usage is TRBJ1-1, with D unclear. The CDR3 consists of 15 residues. The V end lost 2 bases, the J end lost 2 bases, and 13 bases lay between the germline ends. CDR1 is SGHKS and CDR2 is YYEKEE in the germline V gene (reference sequence). The CDR3 sequence is CASSFSVALNTEAFF. The CDR3 DNA follows: TGTGCCAGCAGCTTTTCGGTAGCCCTTAACACTGAAGCTTTCTTT.

The chain employs TRBV24-1 and TRBJ2-1; tentative D call: TRBD1 (5 bases). The CDR3 length is 12 residues. The germline gives CDR1 KGHDR, CDR2 SFDVKD. Between the trimmed V and J ends, which lost 4 bases and 10 bases, there was a span of 10 bases. The CDR3 reads CATSDPRTEQFF. The CDR3 coding sequence is TGTGCCACCAGTGACCCGAGGACAGAGCAGTTCTTC.

This clone appeared a few times. V is TRBV9 and J is TRBJ2-1; TRBD2 matches 8 bases. Germline CDR1 reads SGDLS; CDR2 reads YYNGEE. The CDR3 is 14 amino acids. V shed 5 bases and J 8 bases; nucleotides not matched to a gene: 9. The DNA for the CDR3 is TGTGCCAGCAGTGAGACCGGGACTAGGGATGAGCAGTTCTTC. Its translation is CASSETGTRDEQFF.

The chain uses TRBV7-9 and TRBJ2-1; TRBD2 aligns across 10 bases. The CDR3 extends over 15 amino acids. CDR1 and CDR2 (germline): SEHNR, FQNEAQ (reference sequence). V lost 4 bases and J lost 4; bases outside the gene matches: 4. The CDR3 protein is CASSYGTSAYNEQFF. DNA of the CDR3: TGTGCCAGCAGCTATGGGACTAGCGCTTACAATGAGCAGTTCTTC.

The chain joins TRBV5-4 to TRBJ2-7; D may be TRBD1 (6 bases). The germline V gene has CDR1 SGHNT and CDR2 YYREEE (reference sequence). V lost 0 bases and J 0 bases, leaving 10 bases between the germline ends. CDR3 length equals 15 residues. The CDR3 sequence is CASSLEAGASYEQYF. The CDR3, as DNA: TGTGCCAGCAGCTTGGAGGCAGGGGCCTCCTACGAGCAGTACTTC.

The chain has TRBV18 and TRBJ1-6; 9 bases line up with TRBD1. Germline V gene sequence: CDR1 KGHSH, CDR2 LQKENI. The CDR3 has 15 amino acids. Trimming cost V 3 bases and J 7 bases; bases outside gene matches: 4. The CDR3, as DNA: TGTGCCAGCTCACCTAGGGACAGGGAAAATTCACCCCTCCACTTT. This encodes CASSPRDRENSPLHF.

This chain links TRBV2 with TRBJ1-2, with D possibly TRBD1 on 6 matching bases. The CDR3 is made up of 12 amino acids. The V end was cut by 7 bases, the J end by 8 bases, with 14 bases between. CDR1 and CDR2 (germline): SNHLY, FYNNEI. CDR3 coding DNA: TGTGCCAGCATTTTTGGGGGCGCCGGCTACACCTTC. Residues: CASIFGGAGYTF.

V is TRBV15 and J is TRBJ2-1; 8 bases match TRBD2. This CDR3 comprises 15 residues. The V segment lost 3 bases and the J segment 10 bases; nucleotides outside the gene matches: 11. The germline V gene has CDR1 LNHNV and CDR2 YYDKDF (reference sequence). CDR3 DNA sequence: TGTGCCACCAGCAGGTCGAAAGGACTAGCAGGGGAGCAGTTCTTC. Translating it yields CATSRSKGLAGEQFF.

The J gene is TRBJ2-7, the V gene TRBV18, with D possibly matching TRBD1 (6 bases). Trimming cost V 2 bases and J 6 bases, with 11 bases left between them. The CDR3 is 13 residues long. Germline V gene sequence: CDR1 KGHSH, CDR2 LQKENI. CDR3 protein: CASSPNRVSEQYF. The CDR3 DNA follows: TGTGCCAGCTCACCAAACAGGGTCAGCGAGCAGTACTTC.

This sequence joins TRBV24-1 and TRBJ2-1; 10 nucleotides align to TRBD2. With V trimmed by 3 bases and J by 4 bases, 5 bases remained unmatched. CDR3 length: 16 amino acids. Germline assignment: CDR1 KGHDR and CDR2 SFDVKD. As DNA, the CDR3 is TGTGCCACCAGTGATAGGAGCGGGAGGGCGTACAATGAGCAGTTCTTC. This sequence encodes CATSDRSGRAYNEQFF.

This clone was seen only once. The V and J genes are TRBV7-6 and TRBJ2-2, with 8 bases matching TRBD2. Germline trimming cut 1 base from V and 6 bases from J; bases unmatched to any gene: 4. This CDR3 spans 15 amino acids. The germline V gene encodes CDR1 SGHVS and CDR2 FNYEAQ. The chain's CDR3 is CASSLEAGEAGELFF. The CDR3 DNA follows: TGTGCCAGCAGCTTAGAAGCGGGAGAAGCCGGGGAGCTGTTTTTT.

This chain uses TRBV6-2 or TRBV6-3 with TRBJ2-1; TRBD2 agrees at 7 bases. This CDR3 has 13 residues. Looked up from germline, CDR1 is MNHEY and CDR2 is SVGEGT. The junction had 5 bases not matched to a gene; V was cut back by 2 bases and J by 10 bases. CDR3 region: CASSYGRLAEQFF. In DNA, the CDR3 is TGTGCCAGCAGTTACGGGCGACTAGCAGAGCAGTTCTTC.

The genes are TRBV19 and TRBJ2-1; 11 bases agree with TRBD2. With V trimmed by 4 bases and J by 8 bases, 10 bases remained unmatched. Germline CDR1 is LNHDA and CDR2 is SQIVND (reference sequence). The CDR3 runs 16 residues. As DNA, the CDR3 is TGTGCCAGTAGTAGTGGTGCTAGCGGGAGGTTTTATGAGCAGTTCTTC. It specifies CASSSGASGRFYEQFF.

The CDR3 here is CATSRVAGTSASDTQYF. The DNA of the CDR3 is TGTGCCACCAGCAGAGTTGCGGGGACTAGCGCGTCAGATACGCAGTATTTT. This chain connects TRBV15 to TRBJ2-3; 10 bases are a match to TRBD2. Per the germline V gene, CDR1 is LNHNV and CDR2 is YYDKDF (reference sequence). The CDR3 has 17 residues. J gave up 4 bases and V 1 base, and 8 bases lay outside the gene matches.

This clone was seen only once. The chain uses TRBV19 and TRBJ2-3; TRBD2 aligns across 7 bases. This CDR3 contains 18 residues. Trimming cost V 4 bases and J 0 bases; bases outside gene matches: 13. Germline V gene data show CDR1 as LNHDA and CDR2 as SQIVND (reference sequence). CDR3 bases: TGTGCCAGTAGTACCTCAGAGTTGACTAGCCGGAGCACAGATACGCAGTATTTT. It yields the protein CASSTSELTSRSTDTQYF. Using reference TRBV19 and TRBJ2-3 for the parts outside the CDR3, the full variable domain is DGGITQSPKYLFRKEGQNVTLSCEQNLNHDAMYWYRQDPGQGLRLIYYSQIVNDFQKGDIAEGYSVSREKKESFPLTVTSAQKNPTAFYLCASSTSELTSRSTDTQYFGPGTRLTVL.

The chain links TRBV19 to TRBJ1-1, with D hard to call. V was shortened by 6 bases and J by 0 bases, with 11 bases between the two germline ends. CDR3 length equals 14 residues. From germline, CDR1 is LNHDA and CDR2 SQIVND (reference sequence). The DNA of the CDR3 is TGTGCCAGTAGGACTCAGAGCATGAACACTGAAGCTTTCTTT. This gives the protein CASRTQSMNTEAFF.

A note on this clone: Other nucleotide sequences in the sample specify the same CDR3. This chain links TRBV12-3 or TRBV12-4 with TRBJ1-2; 7 nucleotides agree with TRBD1. Germline trimming cut 2 bases from V and 7 bases from J; bases unmatched to any gene: 4. The CDR3 sequence is 13 residues long. The CDR3 nucleotides are TGTGCCAGCAGTTTAAGACAGGGAGGTGGCTACACCTTC. This encodes CASSLRQGGGYTF.

The rearrangement uses TRBV5-4 and TRBJ1-2; D is ambiguous. Germline CDR1 SGHNT, CDR2 YYREEE (reference sequence). The CDR3 spans 15 residues. V lost 0 bases and J lost 3, with 12 bases in between. The CDR3: CASSLAGRFDYGYTF. In DNA form, the CDR3 reads TGTGCCAGCAGCTTGGCCGGGAGATTTGACTATGGCTACACCTTC.

The chain has TRBV7-2 and TRBJ1-6, with D possibly being TRBD1 (5 bases). This CDR3 spans 14 amino acids. Germline loops: CDR1 SGHTA, CDR2 FQGNSA. Trimming took off 8 bases at V and 8 bases at J, with 16 bases between the two ends. DNA of the CDR3: TGTGCCAGCCGGGACTCGGGGGTTGATTCACCCCTCCACTTT. Its translation: CASRDSGVDSPLHF. Full variable domain (rest looked up from reference TRBV7-2 and TRBJ1-6): GAGVSQSPSNKVTEKGKDVELRCDPISGHTALYWYRQSLGQGLEFLIYFQGNSAPDKSGLPSDRFSAERTGGSVSTLTIQRTQQEDSAVYLCASRDSGVDSPLHFGNGTRLTVT.

This chain joins TRBV7-2 and TRBJ1-2; D ambiguous. From germline, CDR1 is SGHTA and CDR2 FQGNSA. With 5 bases removed from V and 6 bases from J, the gap between germline ends came to 16 bases. The CDR3 runs 14 residues. The CDR3 sequence is CASSPREGWHGYTF. In DNA, the CDR3 is TGTGCCAGCAGCCCTCGGGAGGGCTGGCATGGCTACACCTTC.

The V gene is TRBV7-9, the J gene TRBJ1-2, with unresolved D. Per the germline V gene, CDR1 is SEHNR and CDR2 is FQNEAQ (reference sequence). Trimming stripped 3 bases from V and 8 bases from J, with 13 bases between. CDR3 length: 13 residues. The CDR3 sequence: CASSLAWESGYTF. CDR3 bases: TGTGCCAGCAGCTTGGCCTGGGAGAGCGGCTACACCTTC.

The CDR3 protein is CASSLQGNQPQHF. The DNA of the CDR3 is TGTGCCAGCAGCCTTCAGGGCAATCAGCCCCAGCATTTT. The chain couples TRBV3-1 (or the pseudogene TRBV3-2) to TRBJ1-5; D remains ambiguous. V was pared by 4 bases and J by 2 bases, with 6 bases between. Germline V CDR1 and CDR2: LGHDT, YNNKEL (reference sequence). The CDR3 loop spans 13 amino acids.

The rearrangement uses TRBV5-1 and TRBJ1-5, with 9 bases matching TRBD1. CDR1 and CDR2 from the germline V gene are SGHRS and YFSETQ. CDR3 size: 14 residues. The ends lost 1 base at V and 6 bases at J; junction bases unmatched: 2. The CDR3 here is CASSLTGGPQPQHF. DNA for the CDR3: TGCGCCAGCAGCTTGACAGGGGGCCCTCAGCCCCAGCATTTT.